This TCR beta chain emerged from a study of blood T cell repertoires in COVID-19. As for the study in general: Nucleic acid was either cDNA or gDNA, and it came from T cells, B-cell-depleted T cells, or PBMCs.

Germline V CDR1 and CDR2: MDHEN, SYDVKM. The CDR3 has 15 amino acids. The J segment lost 4 bases and the V segment lost 6 bases, leaving 11 bases of the junction unmatched. This clone was picked up one time. Only in-frame clones appear in the TCRdb table, and some are missing; sequencing was by immunoSEQ multiplex PCR. The sample includes 170,000 or so clones, approximately 86% of them seen just once. The clonotype comes from a man in his 60s with COVID-19, enrolled during active disease. Sequenced material: peripheral blood. The V gene is TRBV28, the J gene TRBJ2-7; 8 positions match TRBD1. The CDR3 spells CASRAPGQATYEQYF. The DNA for the CDR3 is TGTGCCAGCAGAGCTCCGGGACAGGCGACTTACGAGCAGTACTTC.